This is a list of T cell receptor beta chains from one sample in a study of cytomegalovirus exposure and HLA in healthy donors. Clones were sequenced by immunoSEQ multiplex PCR, and TCRdb holds only the in-frame ones, with some missing. The sample lists 100,000 or so clones, about 83% occurring once. Sequenced material: PBMCs. Receptors were obtained from a woman in her twenties or thirties in good health and CMV-seronegative. CDR3s include the opening cysteine and the closing phenylalanine or tryptophan. Each record gives: clone size, D gene, J gene, V gene, CDR3 DNA, CDR3 protein. The D gene is left open where the match is weak. Rows give clone size only sometimes, using once, few, many, or a class for an expanded clone.

size: few; D: TRBD2; J: TRBJ2-5; V: TRBV6-6; DNA: TGTGCCAGCAGTGGGGGACTAGCGCATCAAGAGACCCAGTACTTC; CDR3: CASSGGLAHQETQYF
size: few; D: NA; J: TRBJ1-4; V: TRBV4-3; DNA: TGCGCCAGCAGCCAAGACTACAGAACTGCAACTAATGAAAAACTGTTTTTT; CDR3: CASSQDYRTATNEKLFF
size: NA; D: TRBD1; J: TRBJ2-7; V: TRBV27; DNA: TGTGCCAGCAGTACCGACCGGGACAGGGGGTACGAGCAGTACTTC; CDR3: CASSTDRDRGYEQYF
size: NA; D: TRBD2; J: TRBJ2-2; V: TRBV14; DNA: TGTGCCAGCAGACGCGGACTAGCGGGGGGCACCGGGGAGCTGTTTTTT; CDR3: CASRRGLAGGTGELFF
size: NA; D: NA; J: TRBJ2-1; V: TRBV14; DNA: TGTGCCAGCAGCCAAGAGCGGGCTTCTTCCTACAATGAGCAGTTCTTC; CDR3: CASSQERASSYNEQFF
size: NA; D: TRBD1; J: TRBJ1-2; V: TRBV2; DNA: TGTGCCAGCACTCCAGACAGGGCTTCCGGCTACACCTTC; CDR3: CASTPDRASGYTF
size: NA; D: NA; J: TRBJ2-5; V: TRBV5-8; DNA: TGTGCCAGCAGCTACTTGCGTCGGGAGACCCAGTACTTC; CDR3: CASSYLRRETQYF
size: NA; D: NA; J: TRBJ1-2; V: TRBV27; DNA: TGTGCCAGCAGTTTGTATTATCAGGGTAACTATGGCTACACCTTC; CDR3: CASSLYYQGNYGYTF
size: once; D: TRBD1; J: TRBJ2-5; V: TRBV15; DNA: TGTGCCACCAGCCTAGACAGGGGGCTACCTTACCAAGAGACCCAGTACTTC; CDR3: CATSLDRGLPYQETQYF
size: NA; D: TRBD1; J: TRBJ1-1; V: TRBV11-2; DNA: TGTGCCAGCAGCAGGACAGGGGGCACTGAAGCTTTCTTT; CDR3: CASSRTGGTEAFF
size: NA; D: NA; J: TRBJ1-2; V: TRBV5-1; DNA: TGCGCCAGCAGCCCCACCCGACTCGTTAACTATGGCTACACCTTC; CDR3: CASSPTRLVNYGYTF
size: NA; D: NA; J: TRBJ2-1; V: TRBV6-1; DNA: TGTGCCAGCACCTCTAGACCTTCCTCCTACAATGAGCAGTTCTTC; CDR3: CASTSRPSSYNEQFF
size: NA; D: NA; J: TRBJ2-3; V: TRBV10-3; DNA: TGTGCCATCAGTGAGTGGGGAGTTGCAGATACGCAGTATTTT; CDR3: CAISEWGVADTQYF
size: NA; D: TRBD1; J: TRBJ1-1; V: TRBV5-1; DNA: TGCGCCAGCAGACTACAGGGGGCGAACACTGAAGCTTTCTTT; CDR3: CASRLQGANTEAFF
size: NA; D: TRBD1; J: TRBJ1-1; V: TRBV27; DNA: TGTGCCAGCCGTGACAGGGGATGGACTGAAGCTTTCTTT; CDR3: CASRDRGWTEAFF
size: NA; D: NA; J: TRBJ1-1; V: TRBV6-5; DNA: TGTGCCAGCGTATCGGGCGGGGGTTTAAAAACTGAAGCTTTCTTT; CDR3: CASVSGGGLKTEAFF
size: NA; D: TRBD1; J: TRBJ1-1; V: TRBV18; DNA: TGTGCCAGCTCACCTGAACAGGGGGCAATGAACACTGAAGCTTTCTTT; CDR3: CASSPEQGAMNTEAFF
size: NA; D: TRBD2; J: TRBJ2-1; V: TRBV10-3; DNA: TGTGCCATCACCGGGGGAGGGATTACGAACAATGAGCAGTTCTTC; CDR3: CAITGGGITNNEQFF
size: NA; D: TRBD2; J: TRBJ2-3; V: TRBV27; DNA: TGTGCCAGCAGTTTCCTAACTAGCGGGGGGGCAGTTTATCCCACAGATACGCAGTATTTT; CDR3: CASSFLTSGGAVYPTDTQYF
size: NA; D: NA; J: TRBJ1-4; V: TRBV5-8; DNA: TGTGCCAGCAGCGGGGGGACGGACGCAACTAATGAAAAACTGTTTTTT; CDR3: CASSGGTDATNEKLFF
size: NA; D: NA; J: TRBJ1-2; V: TRBV5-1; DNA: TGCGCCAGCAGCTTGGTGGACAGCAACTATGGCTACACCTTC; CDR3: CASSLVDSNYGYTF
size: once; D: NA; J: TRBJ1-1; V: TRBV19; DNA: TGTGCCAGTACGGAGCCGTCGGGGAGGACTGAAGCTTTCTTT; CDR3: CASTEPSGRTEAFF
size: NA; D: NA; J: TRBJ2-5; V: TRBV7-3; DNA: TGTGCCAGCAGCGTATCGGGCCCTGGAGGAGAGACCCAGTACTTC; CDR3: CASSVSGPGGETQYF
size: few; D: NA; J: TRBJ1-5; V: TRBV18; DNA: TGTGCCAGCTCACCACAGGGGAATCAGCCCCAGCATTTT; CDR3: CASSPQGNQPQHF
size: NA; D: TRBD2; J: TRBJ2-7; V: TRBV9; DNA: TGTGCCAGCAGCGTAGATGGAATTAGCGGGAGGTTCGAGCAGTACTTC; CDR3: CASSVDGISGRFEQYF
size: NA; D: NA; J: TRBJ2-1; V: TRBV27; DNA: TGTGCCAGCAGGAGGAGGTCACCCTACAATGAGCAGTTCTTC; CDR3: CASRRRSPYNEQFF
size: NA; D: TRBD2; J: TRBJ2-1; V: TRBV18; DNA: TGTGCCAGCTCCCCATTGGGCGGGAGTCTGGTTCGGGAGCAGTTCTTC; CDR3: CASSPLGGSLVREQFF
size: NA; D: NA; J: TRBJ2-2; V: TRBV6-4; DNA: TGTGCCAGCAGTGACTCGCCGACTAGTCCCACCGGGGAGCTGTTTTTT; CDR3: CASSDSPTSPTGELFF
size: NA; D: NA; J: TRBJ1-4; V: TRBV15; DNA: TGTGCCACCAGCCCCCTCCCCCGACAGAGTGAAAAACTGTTTTTT; CDR3: CATSPLPRQSEKLFF
size: NA; D: TRBD2; J: TRBJ2-1; V: TRBV5-1; DNA: TGCGCCAGCAGCGGCCGGACTAGCGCTCAGGATGAGCAGTTCTTC; CDR3: CASSGRTSAQDEQFF
size: NA; D: TRBD1; J: TRBJ1-1; V: TRBV7-3; DNA: TGTGCCAGCAGCCCGATAGGACAGGGGGACACTGAAGCTTTCTTT; CDR3: CASSPIGQGDTEAFF
size: once; D: NA; J: TRBJ1-4; V: TRBV15; DNA: TGTGCCACCAGCAGGCGGGGAGGGGGAAATGAAAAACTGTTTTTT; CDR3: CATSRRGGGNEKLFF
size: NA; D: TRBD1; J: TRBJ2-3; V: TRBV12-5; DNA: TGTGCTAGTGGTTTGGTATCAGGGGGTACGCAGTATTTT; CDR3: CASGLVSGGTQYF
size: NA; D: NA; J: TRBJ2-5; V: TRBV10-3; DNA: TGTGCCATCAGCGACTTTGAGACCCAGTACTTC; CDR3: CAISDFETQYF
size: NA; D: TRBD2; J: TRBJ2-7; V: TRBV5-1; DNA: TGCGCCAGCAGCGGCACTAGCGGACCCTACGAGCAGTACTTC; CDR3: CASSGTSGPYEQYF
size: NA; D: NA; J: TRBJ2-3; V: TRBV7-3; DNA: TGTGCCAGCAGCCCAGACCCCAGGAGCACAGATACGCAGTATTTT; CDR3: CASSPDPRSTDTQYF
size: NA; D: TRBD2; J: TRBJ2-2; V: TRBV5-4; DNA: TGTGCCAGCAGCTTCGGGGGGGACACCGGGGAGCTGTTTTTT; CDR3: CASSFGGDTGELFF
size: NA; D: TRBD1; J: TRBJ1-4; V: TRBV5-1; DNA: TGCGCCAGCAGCGGGACAGGGGGCTTTAACCCTAATGAAAAACTGTTTTTT; CDR3: CASSGTGGFNPNEKLFF
size: NA; D: NA; J: TRBJ1-5; V: TRBV6-5; DNA: TGTGCCAGCGCTAAAACAGGGTATAGCAATCAGCCCCAGCATTTT; CDR3: CASAKTGYSNQPQHF
size: NA; D: NA; J: TRBJ2-5; V: TRBV29-1; DNA: TGCAGCGTCTCTAGGGGTTTGGAGACCCAGTACTTC; CDR3: CSVSRGLETQYF
size: NA; D: NA; J: TRBJ2-1; V: TRBV5-1; DNA: TGCGCCAGCATGAGGGGGGGGGCCGATTCCAGTGAGCAGTTCTTC; CDR3: CASMRGGADSSEQFF
size: few; D: NA; J: TRBJ2-2; V: TRBV7-3; DNA: TGTGCCAGCAGCTTATCAGGGATGAGTACCGGGGAGCTGTTTTTT; CDR3: CASSLSGMSTGELFF
size: NA; D: NA; J: TRBJ1-2; V: TRBV6-4; DNA: TGTGCCAGCAGTGCCGAGACAGGACTGGGTGGCTACACCTTC; CDR3: CASSAETGLGGYTF
size: NA; D: NA; J: TRBJ1-5; V: TRBV19; DNA: TGTGCCAGTAGTATGCGGGGGAGCAGCAATCAGCCCCAGCATTTT; CDR3: CASSMRGSSNQPQHF
size: few; D: NA; J: TRBJ1-2; V: TRBV7-2; DNA: TGTGCCAGCAGCTTAGAGCTCACAGGGCAGAGTGGCTACACCTTC; CDR3: CASSLELTGQSGYTF
size: NA; D: NA; J: TRBJ1-2; V: TRBV2; DNA: TGTGCCAGCAGTCAGACAGAGAACTATGGCTACACCTTC; CDR3: CASSQTENYGYTF
size: NA; D: NA; J: TRBJ2-5; V: TRBV11-3; DNA: TGTGCCAGCAGCTCGAGCGGTAACTCTCAAGAGACCCAGTACTTC; CDR3: CASSSSGNSQETQYF